Sequencing of this T cell receptor (beta chain) was carried out in a study of patients and donors after allogeneic stem cell transplantation. TCRdb used MiXCR to reprocess the RT-PCR reads, holding one entry per CDR3 protein. This table has about 410,000 distinct CDR3 sequences, around 16% appearing once. Only a few counts were recorded for this clonotype. J was trimmed by 2 bases and V by 0 bases; bases with no gene match: 16. Germline CDR1 DFQATT, CDR2 SNEGSKA (reference sequence). This CDR3 spans 18 amino acids. This chain connects TRBV20-1 to TRBJ2-7; TRBD1 matches at 7 bases. The receptor was derived from a human donor who was either an allogeneic HSCT recipient or a stem cell or donor lymphocyte infusion donor (not recorded which). It is not recorded whose cells these are; they may come from a transplant donor. Sequenced: blood, either unsorted or a sorted T cell fraction (not recorded which). Here the CDR3 reads CSARDSSGTGTATYEQYF. The CDR3 DNA reads as TGCAGTGCTAGAGATTCGTCCGGGACCGGGACAGCAACCTACGAGCAGTACTTC.